The 16 T cell receptor beta chains below all came from one sample that was sequenced in a study of regulatory T cells in long-lasting Graves disease. Building of the TCR beta libraries involved iRepertoire HTBI primers and Arm-PCR of CDR3 regions. TCRdb passed the multiplex PCR reads through MiXCR, listing each CDR3 protein once. The top ten hold around 40% of the sample, which has 650,000 to 850,000 distinct CDR3 sequences, roughly 30% seen once. Time point meaning: persistent/refractory GD, antithyroid drugs over 5 years with positive TRAb. With RNA extracted from PBMCs as input, the TCR library was made. Sequencing was performed on peripheral blood mononuclear cells (PBMCs), taken when the disease was refractory, from a patient treated with antithyroid drugs. The source of these receptors is a female donor with Graves disease.

This clonotype was picked up a small number of times. This chain links TRBV20-1 with TRBJ2-5, with TRBD1 matching 9 bases. The CDR3 has 11 amino acids. The germline V gene has CDR1 DFQATT and CDR2 SNEGSKA (reference sequence). V shed 8 bases, J shed 5 bases, and the junction held 3 bases outside the gene matches. The CDR3 reads CSPGTGETQYF. The CDR3 DNA is TGCAGTCCAGGGACAGGGGAGACCCAGTACTTC.

This clonotype was counted ten times or more. The J gene is TRBJ2-5, the V gene TRBV6-1, with D perhaps TRBD1 or TRBD2 (6 bases each). The ends were cut back, 6 bases at V and 5 bases at J, with 19 bases in the middle. Germline CDR1 reads MNHNS; CDR2 reads SASEGT. This CDR3 region has 15 residues. The CDR3 region has the DNA TGTGCCAGCAGGCCCGCGAGCACAGGGAGGGAGACCCAGTACTTC. Translation: CASRPASTGRETQYF.

This clonotype was picked up a small number of times. The rearrangement uses TRBV12-3 or TRBV12-4 and TRBJ1-1; 7 nucleotides agree with TRBD1. The CDR3 extends over 15 amino acids. V was clipped by 6 bases and J by 3 bases; unmatched bases: 10. For the CDR3, the DNA is TGTGCCAGCAGGATACAGGGGACCGGGGACACTGAAGCTTTCTTT. Its translation: CASRIQGTGDTEAFF.

The rearrangement links TRBV6-5 to TRBJ1-2, with 9 bases lining up with TRBD1. With 4 bases clipped from V and 5 bases from J, the junction kept 14 bases outside the gene matches. The germline V gene has CDR1 MNHEY and CDR2 SVGAGI. The CDR3 has 17 amino acids. The CDR3 coding sequence is TGTGCCAGCAGTTCTAGGACAGGGGTTTCCCAAGAGTATGGCTACACCTTC. It yields the protein CASSSRTGVSQEYGYTF.

Only a few counts were recorded for this clonotype. The J gene is TRBJ2-5, the V gene TRBV7-9; no firm D call. The CDR3 spans 14 residues. Looked up from germline, CDR1 is SEHNR and CDR2 is FQNEAQ (reference sequence). V was trimmed by 2 bases and J by 3 bases, leaving 10 bases between them. The CDR3 bases are TGTGCCAGCAGCTTATCTGACCAAAAAGAGACCCAGTACTTC. Translated, it gives CASSLSDQKETQYF. Using reference TRBV7-9 and TRBJ2-5 for the parts outside the CDR3, the full variable domain is DTGVSQNPRHKITKRGQNVTFRCDPISEHNRLYWYRQTLGQGPEFLTYFQNEAQLEKSRLLSDRFSAERPKGSFSTLEIQRTEQGDSAMYLCASSLSDQKETQYFGPGTRLLVL.

This clonotype turned up a few times. V is TRBV6-2 or TRBV6-3 and J is TRBJ1-6; TRBD1 is a possible D gene (5 bases). Deletions cut 3 bases from V and 9 bases from J, with 18 bases between. The CDR3 runs to 16 residues. In germline, CDR1 is MNHEY, CDR2 SVGEGT. The CDR3: CASSYSGGGSGSPLHF. The CDR3 DNA follows: TGTGCCAGCAGTTATAGTGGGGGAGGTAGTGGTTCACCCCTCCACTTT.

In this sample, this clonotype turned up a few times. Here the CDR3 DNA reads TGTGCCAGCAGCCGCCAAGGGGCCGGGGATGGCTACACCTTC. Translating gives CASSRQGAGDGYTF. The chain carries TRBV13 and TRBJ1-2; a weak D match, TRBD1 (5 bases). Trimming took off 5 bases at V and 6 bases at J, with 16 bases between the two ends. Germline CDR1 reads PRHDT; CDR2 reads FYEKMQ (reference sequence). This CDR3 is built from 14 residues.

This clonotype was seen a handful of times. This chain joins TRBV14 and TRBJ2-5, with 12 bases that match TRBD2. J lost 4 bases, V lost 1 base, and 7 bases had no gene match. The CDR3 totals 17 residues. Per germline, CDR1 SGHDN and CDR2 FVKESK. The CDR3 nucleotides read TGTGCCAGCAGCCAAGCTGGACTAGCGGGATTTGGAGAGACCCAGTACTTC. Translated, it gives CASSQAGLAGFGETQYF.

V gene TRBV24-1 combines with J gene TRBJ2-1, with TRBD2 matching over 12 bases. The germline gives CDR1 KGHDR, CDR2 SFDVKD. This CDR3 region has 15 residues. The ends lost 3 bases at V and 9 bases at J; junction bases unmatched: 5. In DNA, the CDR3 is TGTGCCACCAGTGATCCGACTAGCGGGAGTGGTGAGCAGTTCTTC. It specifies CATSDPTSGSGEQFF.

This clonotype was seen more than once but under ten times. This sequence joins TRBV6-1 and TRBJ1-1; D not certain. This CDR3 region has 12 residues. Germline CDR1 reads MNHNS; CDR2 reads SASEGT. The ends were cut back, 7 bases at V and 7 bases at J, with 13 bases in the middle. CDR3 amino acids: CASNPPGDEAFF. Written as DNA, the CDR3 is TGTGCCAGCAATCCCCCCGGTGATGAAGCTTTCTTT.

The V call is TRBV2, the J call TRBJ1-1, with 9 bases that match TRBD1. The CDR3 length is 16 residues. Trimming took 1 base from V and 3 from J; bases not matched to a gene: 6. Per the germline V gene, CDR1 is SNHLY and CDR2 is FYNNEI. This chain's CDR3 is CASSEGQDRGDTEAFF. The CDR3 DNA reads TGTGCCAGCAGTGAAGGACAAGACAGGGGGGACACTGAAGCTTTCTTT.

The chain's CDR3 is CASSLAWDRGTGNQPQHF. In nucleotides, the CDR3 is TGTGCCAGCAGCTTAGCGTGGGACAGGGGGACCGGCAATCAGCCCCAGCATTTT. V and J are TRBV7-9 and TRBJ1-5; the match to TRBD1 covers 11 bases. CDR3 length: 18 residues. The ends lost 0 bases at V and 2 bases at J; junction bases unmatched: 6. Per germline, CDR1 SEHNR and CDR2 FQNEAQ (reference sequence).

This chain joins TRBV6-2 or TRBV6-3 and TRBJ2-1; D possibly corresponds to TRBD2 (6 bases). Trimming took off 7 bases at V and 0 bases at J, with 7 bases between the two ends. Germline lookup yields CDR1 MNHEY and CDR2 SVGEGT. The CDR3 totals 13 residues. The CDR3 DNA reads TGTGCCAGCAAGACTAGCTCCTACAATGAGCAGTTCTTC. As protein: CASKTSSYNEQFF.

The sample holds many counts of this clonotype. The DNA for the CDR3 is TGTGCCAGCAGCTTAGGGTTACCGAACACTGAAGCTTTCTTT. It specifies CASSLGLPNTEAFF. V usage is TRBV11-2 and J usage is TRBJ1-1, with no clear D. V shed 1 base and J shed 1 base, with 7 bases lying between them. The germline V gene has CDR1 SGHAT and CDR2 FQNNGV. This CDR3 contains 14 residues. The full variable domain, completed using reference TRBV11-2 and TRBJ1-1, is EAGVAQSPRYKIIEKRQSVAFWCNPISGHATLYWYQQILGQGPKLLIQFQNNGVVDDSQLPKDRFSAERLKGVDSTLKIQPAKLEDSAVYLCASSLGLPNTEAFFGQGTRLTVV.

The rearrangement joins TRBV6-1 to TRBJ2-1, with TRBD2 matching 12 bases. Trimming removed 5 bases from V and 7 bases from J; junction bases left unmatched: 12. CDR1 is MNHNS and CDR2 is SASEGT in the germline V gene. The CDR3 runs to 17 residues. CDR3 loop: CASSLLAGGAVGNEQFF. The CDR3 DNA is TGTGCCAGCAGTCTCCTAGCGGGAGGGGCGGTGGGGAATGAGCAGTTCTTC.

The sample holds one count of this clonotype. Just one base apart from a much larger clone, this may be a read error. The V and J genes are TRBV11-2 and TRBJ1-1, with D perhaps matching TRBD1 (5 bases). The germline gives CDR1 SGHAT, CDR2 FQNNGV. The CDR3 length is 14 residues. V shed 1 base and J shed 3 bases, with 9 bases lying between them. CDR3 nucleotides: TGTGCCAGCAGCTTAGGACAGACTTACACTGAAGCTTTCTTT. Translating it yields CASSLGQTYTEAFF.